This T cell receptor (beta chain) came from a study of blood T cell repertoires in COVID-19. As for the study in general: Spain, Italy and the United States supplied samples that represented acute and convalescent COVID-19.

Participants were aged about 18 to 100 years from about two dozen US areas. Which cohort a participant joined came from the clinical history participants gave. This clone was counted between two and nine times. A junction boundary mismatches the germline segment, possibly from a read error. The CDR3 loop spans 13 amino acids. Germline assignment: CDR1 SNHLY and CDR2 FYNNEI. Authors' analysis steps: Reference gene primer amplification gave estimated nucleated cell counts. Assay: immunoSEQ multiplex PCR; the TCRdb copy retains only in-frame clones and omits some. The V and J calls and clone size are taken from that table; D and trimming were inferred from the DNA. In the table there are 200,000 to 300,000 clones, roughly nine tenths of which are singletons.

The TCR sequence derives from a woman aged 18-30 years who had recovered from COVID-19. The chain employs TRBV2 and TRBJ2-7; TRBD1 matches 8 bases. The sequenced material came from PBMCs or T cells enriched from blood (not recorded which). The CDR3 nucleotides read TGTGCCAGCAGTGAAACCACGACAGGGGATAAGAACTTC. Protein product: CASSETTTGDKNF. The variable domain in full, with the rest retrieved from reference TRBV2 and TRBJ2-7, is EPEVTQTPSHQVTQMGQEVILRCVPISNHLYFYWYRQILGQKVEFLVSFYNNEISEKSEIFDDQFSVERPDGSNFTLKIRSTKLEDSAMYFCASSETTTGDKNFGPGTRLTVT.